This T cell receptor (beta chain) was identified during a study of identical twins. With respect to this clonotype: What it recognizes is unknown.

Findings of the study overall: Abundant beta clonotypes from cord blood bore fewer insertions; memory repertoires lacked this pattern.

Everyone who donated was a healthy Caucasian. With template switching, a universal primer site was added, and the cDNA carried unique molecular identifiers. TCRdb reprocessed the 5' RACE reads via MiXCR and lists one record per CDR3 protein. This sample carries a few hundred thousand distinct CDR3 sequences, 18% of them seen once, and the ten largest clones take approximately 12%. From germline, CDR1 is LGHDT and CDR2 YNNKEL (reference sequence). Trimming took 2 bases from V and 4 from J; bases not matched to a gene: 3. This CDR3 has 15 amino acids. The sequence came from a man aged 50-59 years in good health. The chain couples TRBV3-1 to TRBJ2-2; 8 positions agree with TRBD1. The sample consisted of naive T cells sorted from blood. The CDR3 reads CASSQRQGTTGELFF. CDR3 DNA sequence: TGTGCCAGCAGCCAAAGACAGGGGACCACCGGGGAGCTGTTTTTT.